The 20 T cell receptor beta chains listed next were all sequenced from one sample in a study of CD8 T cells in ankylosing spondylitis. No antigen has been identified for these receptors. Notes on the study in general: There was a TCR beta motif, made of several highly homologous variants, that appeared characteristic of ankylosing spondylitis blood.

One entry per CDR3 protein, called by TCRdb with MiXCR from the 5' RACE reads. The repertoire has hundreds of thousands of distinct CDR3 sequences, about 11% of them found once; the top ten carry roughly 0.51%. The sequenced sample was blood, either unsorted or a sorted T cell fraction (not recorded which). These receptors were taken from a male donor with ankylosing spondylitis.

The genes are TRBV6-1 and TRBJ2-3; D ambiguous. CDR3 length: 16 residues. Trimming stripped 0 bases from V and 3 bases from J, with 13 bases between. CDR1 is MNHNS, CDR2 SASEGT, per germline. The CDR3 spells CASSEARQRSTDTQYF. The CDR3 region has the DNA TGTGCCAGCAGTGAAGCGCGCCAGCGTTCTACAGATACGCAGTATTTT.

This clonotype was observed a handful of times. The chain carries TRBV4-2 and TRBJ1-2, with unresolved D. The germline CDR1 and CDR2 sequences are LGHNA and YNFKEQ. The V end was cut by 0 bases, the J end by 3 bases, with 17 bases between. The CDR3 runs to 17 residues. The CDR3 bases are TGTGCCAGCAGCCAAGATACAGTCCGGGGAGCGGACTATGGCTACACCTTC. Translating it yields CASSQDTVRGADYGYTF.

This clonotype was seen many times. V is TRBV29-1 and J is TRBJ1-1; unclear D gene. The V end lost 7 bases, the J end lost 3 bases, and 6 bases lay between the germline ends. CDR1 and CDR2 from the germline V gene are SQVTM and ANQGSEA. The CDR3 is 10 amino acids. For the CDR3, the DNA is TGCAGCGCCTGGGACACTGAAGCTTTCTTT. Protein product: CSAWDTEAFF.

This chain uses TRBV5-1 with TRBJ1-2; D is unresolved. Germline V gene sequence: CDR1 SGHRS, CDR2 YFSETQ. The CDR3 length is 16 residues. V lost 6 bases and J 0 bases, leaving 18 bases between the germline ends. This CDR3 is CASTRSGNRANYGYTF. As DNA, the CDR3 is TGCGCCAGCACGAGGTCGGGGAATCGGGCTAACTATGGCTACACCTTC.

V is TRBV7-2 and J is TRBJ1-2, with D maybe TRBD1 (5 bases). Germline CDR1 reads SGHTA; CDR2 reads FQGNSA. Trimming took 5 bases from V and 2 from J, leaving 15 bases between them. CDR3 size: 15 residues. The DNA for the CDR3 is TGTGCCAGCAGCCTAGGGACGGCTCGGAACTATGGCTACACCTTC. Translation gives CASSLGTARNYGYTF.

This chain joins TRBV5-1 and TRBJ2-1; possibly TRBD1 for D (6 bases). Germline V gene data show CDR1 as SGHRS and CDR2 as YFSETQ. The V end lost 0 bases, the J end lost 3 bases, and 7 bases lay between the germline ends. This CDR3 region has 14 residues. In DNA form, the CDR3 reads TGCGCCAGCAGCTTGGAACAGGGCTACAATGAGCAGTTCTTC. Translation gives CASSLEQGYNEQFF.

This clonotype was detected only a few times. The V call is TRBV7-9, the J call TRBJ2-5; D is possibly TRBD1 (6 bases). CDR1 is SEHNR and CDR2 is FQNEAQ in the germline V gene (reference sequence). The CDR3 covers 10 residues. CDR3 DNA: TGTGCGGCAGGGGAAGAGACCCAGTACTTC. Translating it yields CAAGEETQYF.

This clonotype turned up a few times. The chain recombines TRBV5-1 with TRBJ1-4; 10 bases agree with TRBD1. Germline CDR1 reads SGHRS; CDR2 reads YFSETQ. Unmatched junction bases numbered 9, after V lost 4 bases and J lost 0 bases. The CDR3 covers 18 residues. The chain's CDR3 is CASSTGTGALATNEKLFF. The CDR3 bases are TGCGCCAGCAGCACCGGGACAGGGGCGTTGGCAACTAATGAAAAACTGTTTTTT.

The chain carries TRBV5-1 and TRBJ2-3; no definite D call. Trimming left V 1 base short and J 0 bases short, with 6 bases between. Per the germline V gene, CDR1 is SGHRS and CDR2 is YFSETQ. This CDR3 is built from 14 residues. This CDR3 is CASSLRRSTDTQYF. The CDR3 DNA reads as TGCGCCAGCAGCTTGCGCCGGAGCACAGATACGCAGTATTTT.

Only a few counts were recorded for this clonotype. The gene calls are TRBV9 and TRBJ2-1; weak D call: TRBD2 (6 bases). V was clipped by 2 bases and J by 9 bases, with 15 bases between them. Germline CDR1 and CDR2: SGDLS and YYNGEE. There are 14 residues in the CDR3. In DNA, the CDR3 is TGTGCCAGCAGCGTGCTGGACTATTCGATTGAGCAGTTCTTC. This encodes CASSVLDYSIEQFF.

In its sample, this clonotype was seen many times. The rearrangement links TRBV10-3 to TRBJ2-3; 9 nucleotides agree with TRBD2. CDR3 length: 14 amino acids. J lost 4 bases, V lost 6 bases, and 5 bases had no gene match. The germline CDR1 and CDR2 sequences are ENHRY and SYGVKD. CDR3 amino acids: CAIRTTSGPDTQYF. Written as DNA, the CDR3 is TGTGCCATCAGGACGACTAGCGGTCCAGATACGCAGTATTTT.

V and J are TRBV30 and TRBJ1-5, with D uncertain. The germline V and J ends were trimmed by 3 bases and 9 bases, with 15 bases remaining between them. The germline gives CDR1 GTSNPN, CDR2 SVGIG (reference sequence). CDR3 size: 13 residues. The CDR3 coding sequence is TGTGCCTGGAGGAGGTCTGACGACGGGCCCCAGCATTTT. Amino acid sequence: CAWRRSDDGPQHF.

DNA of the CDR3: TGTGCCAGCAGTTTTTGGTCGGGGGCCGAAAACATTCAGTACTTC. This codes for CASSFWSGAENIQYF. V and J are TRBV25-1 and TRBJ2-4, with D possibly called TRBD1 or TRBD2 (6 bases each). V was clipped by 5 bases and J by 5 bases, with 16 bases between them. Germline CDR1 and CDR2: MGHDK and SYGVNS. The CDR3 contains 15 residues.

This sequence joins TRBV11-2 and TRBJ2-2; tentative D call: TRBD2 (6 bases). Trimming removed 4 bases at V and 0 bases at J, with 18 bases between. Germline V lookup: CDR1 SGHAT, CDR2 FQNNGV. The CDR3 has 18 amino acids. Here the CDR3 DNA reads TGTGCCAGCAGCTCGAGGGCGGGGTCACCGTCGAACACCGGGGAGCTGTTTTTT. Its translation is CASSSRAGSPSNTGELFF.

This clonotype was seen only a few times. The V call is TRBV12-3 or TRBV12-4, the J call TRBJ2-5, with TRBD2 as a possible D gene (6 bases). CDR3 length: 11 amino acids. With 3 bases removed from V and 9 bases from J, the gap between germline ends came to 8 bases. The CDR3 loop is CASSLRRAQYF. The CDR3, as DNA: TGTGCCAGCAGTTTGCGGAGGGCCCAGTACTTC.

The rearrangement uses TRBV7-9 and TRBJ2-4; TRBD1 matches 7 bases. CDR3 length: 16 residues. CDR1 is SEHNR and CDR2 is FQNEAQ in the germline V gene (reference sequence). V lost 6 bases, J lost 7 bases, and 15 bases stayed unmatched. CDR3 region: CASSPTGTVHFNIQYF. DNA for the CDR3: TGTGCCAGCAGTCCGACCGGGACAGTTCACTTCAACATTCAGTACTTC.

This clonotype was recorded a few times. This chain uses TRBV7-2 with TRBJ2-7; 11 nucleotides agree with TRBD1. J lost 6 bases, V lost 6 bases, and 10 bases had no gene match. The germline V gene has CDR1 SGHTA and CDR2 FQGNSA. The length of the CDR3 is 15 residues. The CDR3: CASRPTGTGGSEQYF. In DNA form, the CDR3 reads TGTGCCAGCAGACCAACCGGGACAGGGGGTAGCGAGCAGTACTTC.

This clonotype was observed a few times. The J gene is TRBJ2-7, the V gene TRBV4-3; 8 nucleotides align to TRBD1. CDR3 size: 15 residues. The germline CDR1 and CDR2 sequences are LGHNA and YSLEER. V dropped 4 bases and J dropped 4; count of bases not matched to a gene: 9. DNA for the CDR3: TGCGCCAGCAGCCGAGACCCGAGACAGGGGTACGAGCAGTACTTC. Protein sequence: CASSRDPRQGYEQYF.

The chain has TRBV5-5 and TRBJ1-1; 7 bases agree with TRBD1. Trimming removed 7 bases from V and 1 base from J; junction bases left unmatched: 7. CDR1 SGHKS and CDR2 YYEKEE come from the germline V gene (reference sequence). The CDR3 has 14 amino acids. The CDR3, as DNA: TGTGCCAGCGGGGACAGTTCCAGGAACACTGAAGCTTTCTTT. Protein sequence: CASGDSSRNTEAFF.

This clonotype was seen at least ten times. V usage is TRBV5-1 and J usage is TRBJ2-7, with 7 nucleotides matching TRBD1. CDR1 and CDR2 (germline): SGHRS, YFSETQ. V was pared by 4 bases and J by 1 base, with 2 bases of the junction left unmatched. This CDR3 is 13 amino acids long. CDR3 in amino acids: CASSRGQSYEQYF. CDR3 bases: TGCGCCAGCAGCCGGGGACAGTCCTACGAGCAGTACTTC.